The 13 T cell receptor beta chains below all came from one sample that was sequenced in a study of blood T cell repertoires in COVID-19. The table came from immunoSEQ multiplex PCR; TCRdb's copy has only in-frame clones and leaves some out. The sample lists about 270,000 clones, 81% occurring once. Source material: peripheral blood. These TCRs come from a woman aged 60-75 years with active or convalescent COVID-19.

The chain carries TRBV18 and TRBJ1-1; a possible D gene is TRBD1 (5 bases). The CDR3 has 17 amino acids. V was trimmed by 3 bases and J by 3 bases, leaving 20 bases between them. Germline V gene data show CDR1 as KGHSH and CDR2 as LQKENI. This chain's CDR3 is CASSPEGVGALDTEAFF. The DNA of the CDR3 is TGTGCCAGCTCACCCGAAGGGGTAGGAGCATTGGACACTGAAGCTTTCTTT. Combining the CDR3 with reference TRBV18 and TRBJ1-1 gives the whole variable domain NAGVMQNPRHLVRRRGQEARLRCSPMKGHSHVYWYRQLPEEGLKFMVYLQKENIIDESGMPKERFSAEFPKEGPSILRIQQVVRGDSAAYFCASSPEGVGALDTEAFFGQGTRLTVV.

This clone was counted a single time. This chain joins TRBV25-1 and TRBJ2-2, with D unresolved. This CDR3 has 15 residues. The germline V and J ends were trimmed by 0 bases and 3 bases, with 8 bases remaining between them. Germline CDR1 is MGHDK and CDR2 is SYGVNS. DNA for the CDR3: TGTGCCAGCAGTGAATACTCAGAGGACACCGGGGAGCTGTTTTTT. This sequence encodes CASSEYSEDTGELFF.

This sequence joins TRBV30 and TRBJ1-1, with 7 bases matching TRBD1. J lost 5 bases, V lost 5 bases, and 5 bases had no gene match. The CDR3 runs to 12 residues. The V gene's germline CDR1 is GTSNPN and CDR2 SVGIG (reference sequence). This chain's CDR3 is CAWQTGRTEAFF. DNA for the CDR3: TGTGCCTGGCAGACAGGGAGAACTGAAGCTTTCTTT.

This sequence joins TRBV10-3 and TRBJ2-3, with 7 bases fitting TRBD2. CDR1 and CDR2 (germline): ENHRY, SYGVKD. Trimming at V came to 3 bases and at J to 6 bases, leaving 15 bases not matched to a gene. The CDR3 contains 17 residues. The DNA for the CDR3 is TGTGCCATCAGTGACGATTTGATAGCGGGCGGAGCGGATACGCAGTATTTT. It is translated as CAISDDLIAGGADTQYF.

The gene calls are TRBV27 and TRBJ1-5; the D gene is possibly TRBD1 (6 bases). V lost 8 bases and J lost 5, with 16 bases in between. The CDR3 contains 14 residues. Germline CDR1 reads MNHEY; CDR2 reads SMNVEV (reference sequence). The CDR3 sequence is CASGAGTIDQPQHF. CDR3 coding DNA: TGTGCCAGCGGGGCCGGGACAATAGATCAGCCCCAGCATTTT.

The rearrangement uses TRBV6-5 and TRBJ1-5, with D uncertain. Trimming pared 7 bases from V and 6 bases from J, leaving 19 bases between. The CDR3 runs 15 residues. Germline CDR1 and CDR2: MNHEY and SVGAGI. The CDR3 spells CASTPVQVGAQPQHF. In nucleotides, the CDR3 is TGTGCCAGCACCCCAGTGCAGGTCGGCGCTCAGCCCCAGCATTTT.

This clone was found once. This chain uses TRBV19 with TRBJ2-1; TRBD1 agrees at 8 bases. J was trimmed by 3 bases and V by 0 bases; bases with no gene match: 4. Germline V gene lookup returns CDR1 LNHDA and CDR2 SQIVND (reference sequence). The CDR3 is made up of 16 amino acids. CDR3 in amino acids: CASSIDQGAGYNEQFF. In DNA form, the CDR3 reads TGTGCCAGTAGTATAGACCAGGGGGCCGGCTACAATGAGCAGTTCTTC. Full variable domain (outside the CDR3, taken from reference TRBV19 and TRBJ2-1): DGGITQSPKYLFRKEGQNVTLSCEQNLNHDAMYWYRQDPGQGLRLIYYSQIVNDFQKGDIAEGYSVSREKKESFPLTVTSAQKNPTAFYLCASSIDQGAGYNEQFFGPGTRLTVL.

The chain joins TRBV5-1 to TRBJ1-3, with D maybe TRBD1 (6 bases). Germline V gene data show CDR1 as SGHRS and CDR2 as YFSETQ. This CDR3 spans 14 amino acids. V lost 1 base to trimming and J lost 3 bases, with 8 bases between them. The CDR3 sequence is CASSLTGYGNTIYF. The CDR3 DNA reads as TGCGCCAGCAGCTTGACAGGGTATGGAAACACCATATATTTT.

The chain couples TRBV6-6 to TRBJ1-5, with D uncertain. Germline values: CDR1 MNHNY, CDR2 SVGAGI (reference sequence). Trimming cost V 2 bases and J 3 bases, with 8 bases left between them. The CDR3 is made up of 14 amino acids. CDR3 sequence (DNA): TGTGCCAGCAGTTACATGGAGGCCAATCAGCCCCAGCATTTT. Its protein is CASSYMEANQPQHF.

This clone was counted once. The rearrangement joins TRBV19 to TRBJ1-1; tentatively, D is TRBD1 (5 bases). The V gene lost 6 bases and the J gene lost 1 base, with 12 bases spanning the gap. This CDR3 has 14 residues. The germline CDR1 and CDR2 sequences are LNHDA and SQIVND (reference sequence). CDR3: CASRPQQANTEAFF. DNA for the CDR3: TGTGCCAGTAGACCGCAACAGGCGAACACTGAAGCTTTCTTT. The whole variable domain, remainder taken from reference TRBV19 and TRBJ1-1, is DGGITQSPKYLFRKEGQNVTLSCEQNLNHDAMYWYRQDPGQGLRLIYYSQIVNDFQKGDIAEGYSVSREKKESFPLTVTSAQKNPTAFYLCASRPQQANTEAFFGQGTRLTVV.

The chain couples TRBV19 to TRBJ1-1; D not resolved. Germline V gives CDR1 LNHDA, CDR2 SQIVND (reference sequence). CDR3 length: 15 residues. V was shortened by 3 bases and J by 3 bases, with 14 bases between the two germline ends. This CDR3 reads CASSIRGSGDTEAFF. The CDR3 DNA reads TGTGCCAGTAGTATTCGGGGTTCCGGGGACACTGAAGCTTTCTTT.

For this clone: Other DNA sequences in this sample translate to the same CDR3. The rearrangement links TRBV12-3 or TRBV12-4 to TRBJ1-5; D not resolved. Trimming removed 3 bases from V and 3 bases from J, with 3 bases in between. The CDR3 covers 12 residues. The DNA for the CDR3 is TGTGCCAGCAGTTTCCTCAATCAGCCCCAGCATTTT. Amino acid sequence: CASSFLNQPQHF.

This rearrangement joins TRBV19 to TRBJ1-2; D is perhaps TRBD1 (6 bases). CDR3 length equals 14 residues. Trimming took 5 bases from V and 4 from J, leaving 14 bases between them. Looked up from germline, CDR1 is LNHDA and CDR2 is SQIVND (reference sequence). CDR3 DNA: TGTGCCAGTAGTTCGTCGGGAGGGGGCTATGGCTACACCTTC. Encoded protein: CASSSSGGGYGYTF.